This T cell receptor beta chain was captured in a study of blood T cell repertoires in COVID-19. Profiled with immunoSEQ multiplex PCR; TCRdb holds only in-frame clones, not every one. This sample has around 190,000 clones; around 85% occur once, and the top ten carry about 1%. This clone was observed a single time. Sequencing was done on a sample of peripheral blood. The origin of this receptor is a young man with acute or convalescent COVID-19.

CDR3 bases: TGTGCCAGCAGCCCTGGACATTTTCCCAGCTCCTACAATGAGCAGTTCTTC. This codes for CASSPGHFPSSYNEQFF. The J gene is TRBJ2-1, the V gene TRBV9; possible D gene TRBD1, 5 bases. The CDR3 is 17 amino acids. Germline V gives CDR1 SGDLS, CDR2 YYNGEE. V was cut by 4 bases and J by 0 bases, with 17 bases left in between.